Reported below is one T cell receptor beta chain. Its target is not known. This sample is drawn from a study of early T cells in non-severe SARS-CoV-2 infection. Study context: Chains from this unsorted whole-blood bulk RNA could not be paired.

Each single cDNA molecule received a unique molecular identifier. One entry per CDR3 protein, called by TCRdb with MiXCR from the 5' RACE reads. Of around 80,000 distinct CDR3 sequences detected, about 9.4% appear once; the ten largest clones hold around 8%. Whole-study results and caveats: The study's VDJdb matching favored anti-spike CD8 responses and missed private and CD4 specificities.

The TCR was taken from an adult who was a healthcare worker with PCR-confirmed SARS-CoV-2 infection or an uninfected control (not recorded which). This specimen was whole blood, taken at baseline.

Here the CDR3 DNA reads TGCAGTGCTAGAGATCCTAAAAAAGGGTTGAACACTGAAGCTTTCTTT. As protein: CSARDPKKGLNTEAFF. The chain links TRBV20-1 to TRBJ1-1; D gene ambiguous. Germline CDR1 is DFQATT and CDR2 is SNEGSKA (reference sequence). The CDR3 sequence is 16 residues long. V was clipped by 0 bases and J by 0 bases, with 14 bases between them.